This entry describes one T cell receptor beta chain. The data derive from a study of T cell responses to AZD1222 COVID-19 vaccine. Losses at the gene ends were 4 bases for V and 1 base for J; bases not matched to a gene: 1. CDR3 size: 14 residues. In germline, CDR1 is SGHNT, CDR2 YENEEA. Using immunoSEQ multiplex PCR, the repertoire was profiled, and TCRdb retains in-frame clones only, with some absent. Of tens of thousands of clones detected, just under 90% appear once; the ten largest clones hold less than 7.5%. This rearrangement joins TRBV11-3 to TRBJ1-1; 9 nucleotides agree with TRBD1. The sequence was collected from an adult in good health. The sequencing here drew on peripheral blood, taken on day 0 of AZD1222 vaccination. In DNA, the CDR3 is TGTGCCAGCAGCTGGGGACAGGGGAACACTGAAGCTTTCTTT. Translation: CASSWGQGNTEAFF.